These T cell receptor beta chains were read from a single sample in a study of T cell repertoires in cytomegalovirus infection. MiXCR, run by TCRdb on the reads, gives a single entry per CDR3 protein. The repertoire includes roughly 310,000 distinct CDR3 sequences, 25% to 35% of them detected once, and about 20% sits in the top ten. Their antigen targets remain unknown. The specimen comprised cultured PBMCs, sampled from culture after CMV antigen stimulation. Every receptor here comes from a human donor in good health (CMV status not recorded). Some clones in this sample may be carry-over from other donors' samples. Both conserved end residues are part of each CDR3. Each record gives: J gene, V gene, clone size, D gene, CDR3 protein, CDR3 DNA. D genes are given only for firm matches. Clone size is not always given. Where it is, it says once, few, many or a class for expanded clones.

>TRBJ2-2|TRBV20-1|many|TRBD2
CSARDPGTSIGGELFF
TGCAGTGCTAGAGACCCCGGGACTAGTATCGGCGGGGAGCTGTTTTTT
>TRBJ1-3|TRBV7-6|many|-
CASSVGGSGNTIYF
TGTGCCAGCAGCGTAGGGGGGAGCGGAAACACCATATATTTT
>TRBJ1-1|TRBV19|-|-
CAIYPGKGTEAFF
TGTGCCATTTACCCAGGGAAGGGGACTGAAGCTTTCTTT
>TRBJ2-5|TRBV23-1|-|-
CASSSKSSGVRKAAVQETQYF
TGCGCCAGCAGTTCGAAGTCAAGTGGGGTCAGGAAGGCAGCGGTCCAAGAGACCCAGTACTTC
>TRBJ2-1|TRBV6-1|few|TRBD1
CASMGTAQSGEQFF
TGTGCCAGCATGGGGACAGCCCAGAGCGGTGAGCAGTTCTTC
>TRBJ1-4|TRBV7-6|few|-
CASSLVAENNEKLFF
TGTGCCAGCAGCTTAGTCGCGGAGAACAATGAAAAACTGTTTTTT
>TRBJ1-1|TRBV2|-|-
CASSEFQGLEKSFF
TGTGCCAGCAGTGAGTTCCAGGGCCTAGAGAAGTCTTTCTTT
>TRBJ2-3|TRBV14|-|-
CASSHTGGTRSTDTQYF
TGTGCCAGCAGCCACACCGGAGGGACCCGGAGCACAGATACGCAGTATTTT
>TRBJ1-2|TRBV28|many|TRBD1
CASSLPRRQGHYGYTF
TGTGCCAGCAGTTTGCCCCGACGACAGGGGCACTATGGCTACACCTTC
>TRBJ1-6|TRBV12-5|-|-
CAGPLYSPPNSPLHF
TGTGCAGGCCCTCTGTACAGCCCACCCAATTCACCCCTCCACTTT
>TRBJ1-1|TRBV7-9|-|TRBD1
CASSHGQGAFGVEAFF
TGTGCCAGCAGCCACGGACAGGGGGCTTTTGGGGTTGAAGCTTTCTTT
>TRBJ1-5|TRBV6-2/TRBV6-3|-|TRBD1
CASSPGTAHPNQPQHF
TGTGCCAGCAGTCCCGGGACAGCACACCCAAATCAGCCCCAGCATTTT
>TRBJ2-7|TRBV5-1|-|-
CASSFASPSYEQYF
TGCGCCAGCAGCTTTGCAAGCCCCTCCTACGAGCAGTACTTC
>TRBJ2-1|TRBV18|-|TRBD2
CASSPQTSGSYNEQFF
TGTGCCAGCTCACCCCAGACTAGCGGCTCCTACAATGAGCAGTTCTTC
>TRBJ2-3|TRBV7-2|many|TRBD2
CASSSIPGTSASTDTQYF
TGTGCCAGCAGCTCAATTCCCGGGACTAGCGCTAGCACAGATACGCAGTATTTT
>TRBJ2-7|TRBV27|once|-
CASSLYQQSEQYF
TGTGCCAGCAGTCTATACCAGCAATCCGAGCAGTACTTC
>TRBJ1-1|TRBV27|-|-
CASSLWLGARNTEAFF
TGTGCCAGCAGTTTATGGCTAGGGGCTCGGAACACTGAAGCTTTCTTT
>TRBJ2-7|TRBV5-1|few|TRBD2
CASSFGAGGSYEQYF
TGCGCCAGCAGCTTCGGGGCGGGAGGTTCCTACGAGCAGTACTTC
>TRBJ2-3|TRBV4-2|-|-
CASSQDRRAVGVEDTQYF
TGTGCCAGCAGCCAAGATCGGAGAGCCGTGGGTGTGGAAGATACGCAGTATTTT
>TRBJ2-1|TRBV7-9|-|-
CASSRRMDEQFF
TGTGCCAGCAGCCGCCGTATGGATGAGCAGTTCTTC
>TRBJ1-5|TRBV15|few|TRBD1
CATRRGQGFNSNQPQHF
TGTGCCACCAGGAGGGGACAGGGTTTTAATAGCAATCAGCCCCAGCATTTT
>TRBJ2-1|TRBV29-1|many|TRBD2
CSVVGGGFNEQFF
TGCAGCGTTGTGGGCGGGGGGTTCAATGAGCAGTTCTTC
>TRBJ1-1|TRBV27|-|-
CASRGGRRTAEAFF
TGTGCCAGCAGGGGGGGGCGACGGACGGCTGAAGCTTTCTTT
>TRBJ1-4|TRBV6-5|-|-
CASSLQGPNEKLFF
TGTGCCAGCAGCCTACAGGGACCGAATGAAAAACTGTTTTTT
>TRBJ1-2|TRBV7-9|-|-
CASSKDIGSNYGYTF
TGTGCCAGCAGCAAAGACATCGGGAGTAACTATGGCTACACCTTC
>TRBJ2-6|TRBV18|-|-
CASSPVISGANVLTF
TGTGCCAGCTCACCGGTGATCTCTGGGGCCAACGTCCTGACTTTC
>TRBJ1-5|TRBV27|-|-
CASSFRGDYQPQHF
TGTGCCAGCAGTTTTAGAGGGGATTATCAGCCCCAGCATTTT
>TRBJ2-6|TRBV7-6|few|TRBD1
CASSRTGISGANVLTF
TGTGCCAGCAGCCGGACAGGGATCTCTGGGGCCAACGTCCTGACTTTC
>TRBJ1-2|TRBV29-1|-|-
CSADFDGYTF
TGCAGCGCCGACTTTGATGGCTACACCTTC
>TRBJ1-1|TRBV7-9|few|TRBD1
CASSSRTGASEAFF
TGTGCCAGCAGCTCCCGGACAGGGGCCTCTGAAGCTTTCTTT
>TRBJ2-1|TRBV5-1|few|TRBD2
CASSPGTSGPSVQFF
TGCGCCAGCAGCCCCGGGACTAGCGGGCCTAGTGTGCAGTTCTTC
>TRBJ1-2|TRBV12-3/TRBV12-4|many|-
CANKQAGGNGYTF
TGTGCCAACAAACAAGCGGGGGGCAATGGCTACACCTTC
>TRBJ2-3|TRBV27|once|-
CASIADTQYF
TGTGCCAGCATAGCAGATACGCAGTATTTT
>TRBJ2-2|TRBV15|-|TRBD2
CATSSTGLAGAPWTGELFF
TGTGCCACCAGCAGCACGGGACTAGCGGGAGCTCCCTGGACCGGGGAGCTGTTTTTT
>TRBJ1-4|TRBV4-2|-|-
CASSQNRGGEKLFF
TGTGCCAGCAGCCAGAATCGGGGGGGTGAAAAACTGTTTTTT
>TRBJ2-1|TRBV7-2|many|TRBD1
CASSYRGFNEQFF
TGTGCCAGCAGCTACAGGGGGTTCAATGAGCAGTTCTTC
>TRBJ2-4|TRBV19|-|-
CASSNLGVKAKNIPYF
TGTGCCAGTAGTAATCTCGGGGTGAAAGCCAAAAACATTCCGTACTTC
>TRBJ2-6|TRBV7-8|-|-
CASSAEALLSGANVLTF
TGTGCCAGCAGCGCCGAAGCACTGCTCTCTGGGGCCAACGTCCTGACTTTC
>TRBJ1-4|TRBV6-1|-|TRBD1
CASKGQGAGEKLFF
TGTGCCAGCAAAGGACAGGGGGCAGGTGAAAAACTGTTTTTT
>TRBJ1-2|TRBV3-1|once|-
CASSLGTVYGYTF
TGTGCCAGCAGCCTCGGGACGGTCTATGGCTACACCTTC
>TRBJ2-1|TRBV28|few|-
CASTGTNFYNEQFF
TGTGCCAGCACCGGGACCAACTTCTACAATGAGCAGTTCTTC
>TRBJ2-7|TRBV20-1|-|-
CSARKTRGRYEQYF
TGCAGTGCACGGAAAACGAGGGGTCGATACGAGCAGTACTTC
>TRBJ1-5|TRBV9|few|-
CASFLTSGHNQPQHF
TGTGCCAGCTTTCTCACCTCGGGGCATAATCAGCCCCAGCATTTT
>TRBJ2-1|TRBV7-2|few|-
CASSRWNEQFF
TGTGCCAGCAGCCGGTGGAATGAGCAGTTCTTC
>TRBJ1-2|TRBV7-2|many|-
CASSAGYPYGYTF
TGTGCCAGCAGTGCGGGTTACCCATATGGCTACACCTTC
>TRBJ1-5|TRBV12-5|few|-
CASGLVPSYSNQPQHF
TGTGCTAGTGGTTTGGTCCCCAGTTATAGCAATCAGCCCCAGCATTTT
>TRBJ2-1|TRBV7-9|once|TRBD2
CASSLLAGGTKNEQFF
TGTGCCAGCAGCCTACTAGCGGGAGGCACGAAGAATGAGCAGTTCTTC